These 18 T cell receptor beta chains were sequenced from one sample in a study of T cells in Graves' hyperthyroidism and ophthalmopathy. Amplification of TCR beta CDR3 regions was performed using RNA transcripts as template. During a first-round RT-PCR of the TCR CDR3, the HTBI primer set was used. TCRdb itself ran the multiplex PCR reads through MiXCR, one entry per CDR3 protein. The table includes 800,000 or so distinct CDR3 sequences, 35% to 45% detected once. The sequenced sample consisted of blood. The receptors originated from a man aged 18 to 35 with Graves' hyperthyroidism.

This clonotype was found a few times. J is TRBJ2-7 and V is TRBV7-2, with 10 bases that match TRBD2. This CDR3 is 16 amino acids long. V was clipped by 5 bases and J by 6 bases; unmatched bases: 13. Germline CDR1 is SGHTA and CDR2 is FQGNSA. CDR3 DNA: TGTGCCAGCAGCAGTAGCGGGGGGCCCCGGTTTGTCGAGCAGTACTTC. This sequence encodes CASSSSGGPRFVEQYF.

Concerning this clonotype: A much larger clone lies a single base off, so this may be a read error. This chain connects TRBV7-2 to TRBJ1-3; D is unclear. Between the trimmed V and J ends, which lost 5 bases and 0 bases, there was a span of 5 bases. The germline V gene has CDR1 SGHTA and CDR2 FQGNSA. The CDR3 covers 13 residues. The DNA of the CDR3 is TGTACCAGCAGCCAGAGCTCTGGAAACACCATATATTTT. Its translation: CTSSQSSGNTIYF.

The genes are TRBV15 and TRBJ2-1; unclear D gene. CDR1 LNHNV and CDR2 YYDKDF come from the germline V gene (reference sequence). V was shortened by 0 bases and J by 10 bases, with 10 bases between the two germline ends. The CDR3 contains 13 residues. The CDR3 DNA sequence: TGTGCCACCAGCAGAGATCGCTTCACCGAGCAGTTCTTC. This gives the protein CATSRDRFTEQFF.

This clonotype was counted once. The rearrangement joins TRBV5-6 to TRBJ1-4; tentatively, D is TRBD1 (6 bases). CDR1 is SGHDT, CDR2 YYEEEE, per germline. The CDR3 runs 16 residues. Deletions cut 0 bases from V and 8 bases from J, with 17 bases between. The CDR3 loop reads CASSLESGDLGEKLFF. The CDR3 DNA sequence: TGTGCCAGCAGCTTGGAGTCAGGGGACCTGGGAGAAAAACTGTTTTTT.

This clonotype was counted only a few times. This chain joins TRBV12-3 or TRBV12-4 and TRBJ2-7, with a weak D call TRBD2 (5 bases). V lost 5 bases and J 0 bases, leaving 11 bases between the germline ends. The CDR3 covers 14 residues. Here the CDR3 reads CASSPDYNSYEQYF. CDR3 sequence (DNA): TGTGCCAGCAGTCCAGACTATAACTCCTACGAGCAGTACTTC.

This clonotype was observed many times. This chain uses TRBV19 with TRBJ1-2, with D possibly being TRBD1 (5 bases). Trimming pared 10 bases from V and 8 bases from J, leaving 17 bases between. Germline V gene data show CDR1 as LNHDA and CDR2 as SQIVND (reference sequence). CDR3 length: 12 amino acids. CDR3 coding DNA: TGTGCCACTGCCGGGACCCCCGGCGGCTACACCTTC. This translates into CATAGTPGGYTF. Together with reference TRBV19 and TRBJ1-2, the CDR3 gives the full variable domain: DGGITQSPKYLFRKEGQNVTLSCEQNLNHDAMYWYRQDPGQGLRLIYYSQIVNDFQKGDIAEGYSVSREKKESFPLTVTSAQKNPTAFYLCATAGTPGGYTFGSGTRLTVV.

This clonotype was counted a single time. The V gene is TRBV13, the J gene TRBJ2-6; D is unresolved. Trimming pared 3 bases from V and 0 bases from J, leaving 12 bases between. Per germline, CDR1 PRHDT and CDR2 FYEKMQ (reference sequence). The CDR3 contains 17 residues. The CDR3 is CASSFQETGSGANVLTF. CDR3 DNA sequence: TGTGCCAGCAGCTTTCAAGAGACCGGCTCTGGGGCCAACGTCCTGACTTTC.

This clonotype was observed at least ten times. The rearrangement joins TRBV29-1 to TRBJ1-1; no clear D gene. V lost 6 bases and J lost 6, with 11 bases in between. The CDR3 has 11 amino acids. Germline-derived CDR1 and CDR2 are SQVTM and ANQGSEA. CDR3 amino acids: CSVEALPEAFF. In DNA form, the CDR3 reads TGCAGCGTCGAGGCCCTTCCTGAAGCTTTCTTT.

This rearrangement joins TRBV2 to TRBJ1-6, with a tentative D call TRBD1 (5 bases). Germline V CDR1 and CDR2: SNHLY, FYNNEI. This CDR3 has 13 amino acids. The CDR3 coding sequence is TGTGCTACCTCCGGGACTGCGGATTCACCCCTCCACTTT. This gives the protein CATSGTADSPLHF.

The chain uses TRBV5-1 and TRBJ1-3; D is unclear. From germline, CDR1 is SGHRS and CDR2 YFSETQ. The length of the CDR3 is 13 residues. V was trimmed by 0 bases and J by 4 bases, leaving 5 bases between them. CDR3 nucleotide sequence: TGCGCCAGCAGCTTGGAACAGGGAAACACCATATATTTT. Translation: CASSLEQGNTIYF. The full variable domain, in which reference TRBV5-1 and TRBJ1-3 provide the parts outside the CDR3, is KAGVTQTPRYLIKTRGQQVTLSCSPISGHRSVSWYQQTPGQGLQFLFEYFSETQRNKGNFPGRFSGRQFSNSRSEMNVSTLELGDSALYLCASSLEQGNTIYFGEGSWLTVV.

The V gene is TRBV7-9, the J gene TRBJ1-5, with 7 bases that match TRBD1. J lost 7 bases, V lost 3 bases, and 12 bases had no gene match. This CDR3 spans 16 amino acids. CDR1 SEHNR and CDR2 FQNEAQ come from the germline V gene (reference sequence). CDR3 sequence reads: CASSLGQGGLKQPQHF. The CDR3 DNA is TGTGCCAGCAGCTTGGGGCAGGGGGGCCTCAAGCAGCCCCAGCATTTT.

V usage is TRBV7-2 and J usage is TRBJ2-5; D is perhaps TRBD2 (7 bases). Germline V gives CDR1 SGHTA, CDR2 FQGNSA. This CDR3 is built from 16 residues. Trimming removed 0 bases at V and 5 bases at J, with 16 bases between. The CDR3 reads CASSLAWGGGGETQYF. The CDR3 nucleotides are TGTGCCAGCAGCTTAGCTTGGGGCGGGGGCGGGGAGACCCAGTACTTC.

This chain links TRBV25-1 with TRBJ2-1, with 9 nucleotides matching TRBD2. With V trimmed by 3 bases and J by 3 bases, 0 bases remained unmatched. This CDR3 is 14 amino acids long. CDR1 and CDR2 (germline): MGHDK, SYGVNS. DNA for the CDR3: TGTGCCAGCAGTGATAGCGGGGGCTACAATGAGCAGTTCTTC. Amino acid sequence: CASSDSGGYNEQFF.

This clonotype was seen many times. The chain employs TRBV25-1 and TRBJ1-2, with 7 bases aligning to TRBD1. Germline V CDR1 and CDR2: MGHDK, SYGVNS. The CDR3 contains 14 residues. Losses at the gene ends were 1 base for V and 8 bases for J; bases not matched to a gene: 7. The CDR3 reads CASSEFYRGHGYTF. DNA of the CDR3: TGTGCCAGCAGTGAATTTTATAGGGGGCACGGCTACACCTTC.

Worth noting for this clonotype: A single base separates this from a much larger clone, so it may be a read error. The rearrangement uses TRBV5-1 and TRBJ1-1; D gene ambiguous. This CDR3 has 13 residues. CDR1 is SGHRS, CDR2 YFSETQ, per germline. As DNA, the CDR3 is TGTACCAGCACCCTAGGGTTCGGCACTGAAGCTTTCTTT. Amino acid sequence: CTSTLGFGTEAFF. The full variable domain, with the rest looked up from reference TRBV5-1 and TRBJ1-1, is KAGVTQTPRYLIKTRGQQVTLSCSPISGHRSVSWYQQTPGQGLQFLFEYFSETQRNKGNFPGRFSGRQFSNSRSEMNVSTLELGDSALYLCTSTLGFGTEAFFGQGTRLTVV.

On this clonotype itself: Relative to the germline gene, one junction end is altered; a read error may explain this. The CDR3 DNA reads TGTGCCAGCAGCCACGGGGATGCGGGAACCTATAATTCACCCCTCCACTTT. The encoded protein is CASSHGDAGTYNSPLHF. The chain uses TRBV4-1 and TRBJ1-6; no firm D call. The CDR3 extends over 17 amino acids. Germline loops: CDR1 MGHRA, CDR2 YSYEKL.

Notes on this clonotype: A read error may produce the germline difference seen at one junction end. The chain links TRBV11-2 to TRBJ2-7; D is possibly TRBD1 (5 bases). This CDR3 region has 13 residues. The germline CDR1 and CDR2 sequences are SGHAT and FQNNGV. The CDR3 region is CASSLVEQALLNF. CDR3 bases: TGTGCCAGCAGCTTAGTGGAACAGGCCCTTTTGAACTTC.

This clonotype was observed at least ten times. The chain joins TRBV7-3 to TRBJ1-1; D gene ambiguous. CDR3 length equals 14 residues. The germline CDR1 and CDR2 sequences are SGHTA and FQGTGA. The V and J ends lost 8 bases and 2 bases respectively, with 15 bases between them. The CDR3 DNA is TGTGCCAGCTCCCCGGGCCTCCCTAACACTGAAGCTTTCTTT. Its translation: CASSPGLPNTEAFF.